These T cell receptor beta chains were read from a single sample in a study of shared clonotypes between healthy human individuals. Clones were sequenced by immunoSEQ multiplex PCR, and TCRdb holds only the in-frame ones, with some missing. The sample shows 2 million to 2.5 million clones, nearly 97% of them seen only once. The specimen sequenced was naive CD4+ T cells sorted from blood. These TCRs come from a man aged 18 to 35 in good health. The CDR3 runs from the conserved cysteine through the conserved F or W. Each record gives: clone size, CDR3 length, J gene, V gene, D gene, CDR3 DNA, CDR3 protein. The D gene is left open where the match is weak. Rows give clone size only sometimes, using once, few, many, or a class for an expanded clone.

- 18 TRBJ2-7 TRBV19 TRBD2 TGTGCCAGTAGTATCGCCCATCCTATTGCGGGAGGAATCTACGAGCAGTACTTC CASSIAHPIAGGIYEQYF
- 14 TRBJ2-3 TRBV7-2 - TGTGCCAGCAGCTGGACTACTAGCACAGATACGCAGTATTTT CASSWTTSTDTQYF
once 16 TRBJ2-3 TRBV30 - TGTGCCTGGAGTGTTTTTCTGGGGGGTAAAACAGATACGCAGTATTTT CAWSVFLGGKTDTQYF
- 16 TRBJ1-6 TRBV7-7 - TGTGCTAGCAGCCACTCCGAAGGGATCTATAATTCACCCCTCCACTTT CASSHSEGIYNSPLHF
- 13 TRBJ1-2 TRBV7-9 - TGTGCCAGCAGCTCTCAGCCGAACTATGGCTACACCTTC CASSSQPNYGYTF
- 15 TRBJ2-3 TRBV4-3 TRBD1 TGCGCCAGCAGCCAAGGACAGGGGAGCACAGATACGCAGTATTTT CASSQGQGSTDTQYF
- 16 TRBJ2-5 TRBV7-9 TRBD2 TGTGCCAGCAGCTTCCCGCTGGGCGGGGGCCAAGAGACCCAGTACTTC CASSFPLGGGQETQYF
- 13 TRBJ1-1 TRBV5-1 TRBD1 TGCGCCAGCAGCCAAGGACAGGGAACTGAAGCTTTCTTT CASSQGQGTEAFF
- 18 TRBJ2-6 TRBV9 TRBD1 TGTGCCAGCAGCGATAGGGGACAGGGGCGCTCTGGGGCCAACGTCCTGACTTTC CASSDRGQGRSGANVLTF
- 15 TRBJ1-6 TRBV11-2 TRBD1 TGTGCCAGCAGCCCCAGGGGGATCGGAAATTCACCCCTCCACTTT CASSPRGIGNSPLHF
- 17 TRBJ1-6 TRBV6-1 - TGTGCCAGCAGTGACGCGAGCCGGAGCTCCTATAATTCACCCCTCCACTTT CASSDASRSSYNSPLHF
- 14 TRBJ2-7 TRBV15 - TGTGCCACCAGCAGAGGGGGTCTTGACGACGAGCAGTACTTC CATSRGGLDDEQYF
- 15 TRBJ1-4 TRBV18 - TGTGCCAGCTCACCTCAGGTGGCGGGGCGAAAGGGACTGTTTTTT CASSPQVAGRKGLFF
- 15 TRBJ2-1 TRBV5-1 - TGCGCCAGCAGCGTCGGGGGAGCGTCCTACAATGAGCAGTTCTTC CASSVGGASYNEQFF
- 13 TRBJ2-7 TRBV18 TRBD2 TGTGCCAGCTCACCAGGGAGGGCCTACGAGCAGTACTTC CASSPGRAYEQYF
- 17 TRBJ1-2 TRBV9 - TGTGCCAGCAGCGTACTGCCCGAGCCCGATTACAACTATGGCTACACCTTC CASSVLPEPDYNYGYTF
- 13 TRBJ2-7 TRBV11-2 TRBD1 TGTGCCAGCAGCTCCGACAGGGGCAACGAGCAGTACTTC CASSSDRGNEQYF
- 15 TRBJ2-1 TRBV7-2 - TGTGCCAGCAGCTTAGCGGTGGGGACCTCCAATGAGCAGTTCTTC CASSLAVGTSNEQFF
- 13 TRBJ1-1 TRBV19 - TGTGCCAGTAGTTCCAGGGGAAACACTGAAGCTTTCTTT CASSSRGNTEAFF
- 16 TRBJ1-3 TRBV28 - TGTGCCAGCAGCCCTAGACCGTTGAGCTCTGGAAACACCATATATTTT CASSPRPLSSGNTIYF
- 15 TRBJ2-2 TRBV6-1 TRBD1 TGTGCCAGCAGTAATAAGGGACAGGGGGCCGGGGAGCTGTTTTTT CASSNKGQGAGELFF
- 19 TRBJ2-3 TRBV11-2 - TGTGCCAGCAGCTTAGGAGTTTATCTTTCGTCAGGGACCACAGATACGCAGTATTTT CASSLGVYLSSGTTDTQYF
- 11 TRBJ1-6 TRBV25-1 - TGTGCCAGCAGTGGGGATTCACCCCTCCACTTT CASSGDSPLHF
- 14 TRBJ1-1 TRBV10-3 TRBD1 TGTGCCATCAGTGACCCGGACAGGGGAACTGAAGCTTTCTTT CAISDPDRGTEAFF
- 14 TRBJ1-5 TRBV27 - TGTGCCAGCAGTCGCGGATATAGCAATCAGCCCCAGCATTTT CASSRGYSNQPQHF
- 16 TRBJ2-3 TRBV28 TRBD1 TGTGCCAGCAGCCCTAGTTTTAGGGGGCTCGCAGATACGCAGTATTTT CASSPSFRGLADTQYF
- 13 TRBJ2-7 TRBV27 - TGTGCCAGCAGTCCACGGGCTGTCACCGAGCAGTACTTC CASSPRAVTEQYF